This TCR beta chain came from a study of shared clonotypes between healthy human individuals. Per germline, CDR1 WNHNN and CDR2 SYGVQD (reference sequence). V shed 6 bases and J shed 4 bases, with 9 bases lying between them. This CDR3 spans 12 amino acids. Worth noting for this clone: This sample also contains other DNA sequences that code for the same CDR3.

At deep level, the assay was performed. The protocol was immunoSEQ multiplex PCR, while the TCRdb copy is restricted to in-frame clones and leaves out a portion. The repertoire has about 960,000 clones, 76% of them found once; the top ten carry approximately 1.5%. The chain combines TRBV10-1 with TRBJ2-5; TRBD2 might be the D (5 bases). The specimen sequenced was memory CD4+ T cells sorted from blood. Subset meaning: CD45RA-negative fraction. The receptor comes from a man aged 18 to 29 in good health. Written as DNA, the CDR3 is TGCGCCAGCAGCCCAGGAGGAGAGACCCAGTACTTC. Amino acid sequence: CASSPGGETQYF.